These 27 T cell receptor beta chains were sequenced from one sample in a study of blood T cell repertoires in COVID-19. Only in-frame clones appear in the TCRdb table, and some are missing; sequencing was by immunoSEQ multiplex PCR. This repertoire shows some 170,000 clones, over 60% found once; its top ten account for roughly 28%. The sequenced sample consisted of peripheral blood. The receptors here all came from a woman in her sixties or seventies with acute or convalescent COVID-19.

The V gene is TRBV24-1, the J gene TRBJ2-2; 11 nucleotides line up with TRBD2. The CDR3 has 18 residues. The ends lost 5 bases at V and 2 bases at J; junction bases unmatched: 9. Germline V gene sequence: CDR1 KGHDR, CDR2 SFDVKD. The CDR3 spells CATSAYSGRASNTGELFF. The CDR3, as DNA: TGTGCCACCAGTGCATATAGCGGGAGGGCCTCAAACACCGGGGAGCTGTTTTTT.

This clone was seen only once. The chain is built from TRBV2 and TRBJ1-6, with D possibly matching TRBD1 (5 bases). The CDR3 runs 14 residues. Germline CDR1 reads SNHLY; CDR2 reads FYNNEI. The V and J ends lost 9 bases and 7 bases respectively, with 16 bases between them. Written as DNA, the CDR3 is TGTGCCAGTATACCGGGACTTAACAATTCACCCCTCCACTTT. Amino acid sequence: CASIPGLNNSPLHF.

Remarks on this clone: Distinct nucleotide sequences in the sample also encode this CDR3. The chain couples TRBV10-1 to TRBJ1-2; D not resolved. The ends were cut back, 0 bases at V and 2 bases at J, with 7 bases in the middle. CDR1 is WNHNN, CDR2 SYGVQD, per germline (reference sequence). This CDR3 has 14 residues. The CDR3 protein is CASSESGRNYGYTF. In nucleotides, the CDR3 is TGCGCCAGCAGTGAGTCGGGCAGAAACTATGGCTACACCTTC.

This clone was detected only a few times. Other DNA sequences of this sample code for an identical CDR3. The chain has TRBV29-1 and TRBJ2-7; 7 bases are shared with TRBD2. The CDR3 is made up of 12 amino acids. The germline V gene has CDR1 SQVTM and CDR2 ANQGSEA. With 5 bases clipped from V and 4 bases from J, the junction kept 5 bases outside the gene matches. The CDR3 DNA reads TGCAGCGTTTCAGGCGGGAGTTACGAGCAGTACTTC. This codes for CSVSGGSYEQYF.

The chain has TRBV5-8 and TRBJ2-7; 7 bases are a match to TRBD1. Trimming cost V 6 bases and J 0 bases; bases outside gene matches: 6. CDR3 length equals 14 residues. Germline V CDR1 and CDR2: SGHTS, YDEGEE. DNA for the CDR3: TGTGCCAGCACCGGGACAGATCACTCCTACGAGCAGTACTTC. The encoded protein is CASTGTDHSYEQYF.

The chain is built from TRBV24-1 and TRBJ2-2; 10 bases fit TRBD2. V trimming: 2 bases; J trimming: 5 bases; junction bases outside the gene matches: 4. The CDR3 has 16 amino acids. Germline CDR1 reads KGHDR; CDR2 reads SFDVKD. CDR3 sequence: CATSDSSGSWTGELFF. DNA for the CDR3: TGTGCCACCAGTGATTCTAGCGGGAGTTGGACCGGGGAGCTGTTTTTT.

The table lists this clone with a few counts. This sequence joins TRBV2 and TRBJ2-7; the match to TRBD1 covers 10 bases. Germline V gives CDR1 SNHLY, CDR2 FYNNEI. V trimming: 7 bases; J trimming: 5 bases; junction bases outside the gene matches: 8. The CDR3 spans 14 residues. CDR3 bases: TGTGCCAGCAACGGACAGGGGGGTCGGAACGAGCAGTACTTC. Amino acids: CASNGQGGRNEQYF.

This chain connects TRBV4-1 to TRBJ2-1, with D perhaps matching TRBD2 (5 bases). CDR1 MGHRA and CDR2 YSYEKL come from the germline V gene. V lost 0 bases and J 4 bases, leaving 7 bases between the germline ends. The CDR3 covers 14 residues. This chain's CDR3 is CASSQDREYNEQFF. The CDR3 bases are TGCGCCAGCAGCCAAGATAGGGAGTACAATGAGCAGTTCTTC.

V and J are TRBV30 and TRBJ2-7; 9 bases are shared with TRBD1. Germline V gene data show CDR1 as GTSNPN and CDR2 as SVGIG (reference sequence). CDR3 length: 14 amino acids. Trimming cost V 5 bases and J 4 bases; bases outside gene matches: 9. CDR3 in DNA: TGTGCCTGGGCTTCAGGGACAGGGACTTACGAGCAGTACTTC. Its protein is CAWASGTGTYEQYF.

The rearrangement joins TRBV28 to TRBJ2-2; D possibly corresponds to TRBD1 (6 bases). The CDR3 extends over 14 amino acids. Germline CDR1 MDHEN, CDR2 SYDVKM. The V and J ends lost 7 bases and 1 base respectively, with 10 bases between them. Here the CDR3 reads CASTKGGNTGELFF. CDR3 DNA sequence: TGTGCCAGCACCAAAGGGGGGAACACCGGGGAGCTGTTTTTT.

The chain carries TRBV2 and TRBJ2-1; the match to TRBD2 covers 11 bases. This CDR3 is 15 amino acids long. V lost 7 bases and J lost 7; bases outside the gene matches: 9. Germline loops: CDR1 SNHLY, CDR2 FYNNEI. CDR3 sequence: CASNPLAGGLNEQFF. For the CDR3, the DNA is TGTGCCAGCAATCCCCTAGCGGGAGGCCTAAATGAGCAGTTCTTC.

The V gene is TRBV21-1, the J gene TRBJ2-2; the tabulated D call, TRBD2, remains unverified against the DNA. TRBV21-1 is a pseudogene segment. There are 17 residues in the CDR3. CDR3 DNA sequence: TGTGCCAGCAGCAAATGGGAGGGAAGGAGTAACACCGGGGAGCTGTTTTTT. It is translated as CASSKWEGRSNTGELFF.

In this sample, this clone turned up once. The chain links TRBV3-1 (or the pseudogene TRBV3-2) to TRBJ1-2; D unclear. Germline-derived CDR1 and CDR2 are LGHDT and YNNKEL (reference sequence). The CDR3 is 12 residues long. V dropped 3 bases and J dropped 4 bases, with 6 bases sitting between them. The CDR3 DNA sequence: TGTGCCAGCAGCCAGTTCAGCTATGGCTACACCTTC. It yields the protein CASSQFSYGYTF.

The J gene is TRBJ2-1, the V gene TRBV29-1; tentative D call: TRBD2 (6 bases). CDR3 length equals 13 residues. V was clipped by 4 bases and J by 0 bases, with 7 bases between them. Germline V lookup: CDR1 SQVTM, CDR2 ANQGSEA. CDR3 loop: CSVVAVSYNEQFF. In DNA, the CDR3 is TGCAGCGTTGTAGCGGTCTCCTACAATGAGCAGTTCTTC.

This clone was found once. V and J are TRBV7-3 and TRBJ2-6, with 9 bases lining up with TRBD1. Germline V gene lookup returns CDR1 SGHTA and CDR2 FQGTGA. V shed 4 bases, J shed 1 base, and the junction held 8 bases outside the gene matches. This CDR3 is built from 18 residues. The CDR3 nucleotides are TGTGCCAGCAGCTCCAGACAGGGGGGAGGTTCTGGGGCCAACGTCCTGACTTTC. It yields the protein CASSSRQGGGSGANVLTF.

Only a few counts were recorded for this clone. The chain combines TRBV2 with TRBJ2-3; 8 nucleotides match TRBD2. CDR3 length: 14 amino acids. J was trimmed by 2 bases and V by 6 bases; bases with no gene match: 4. Germline V gene data show CDR1 as SNHLY and CDR2 as FYNNEI. CDR3 amino acids: CASSSGGYTDTQYF. CDR3 DNA sequence: TGTGCCAGCAGCTCGGGAGGGTACACAGATACGCAGTATTTT.

V gene TRBV2 combines with J gene TRBJ1-1; TRBD1 agrees at 8 bases. The CDR3 consists of 13 residues. V lost 6 bases to trimming and J lost 3 bases; unmatched junction nucleotides: 3. Germline V gene sequence: CDR1 SNHLY, CDR2 FYNNEI. CDR3 region: CASRSDRDTEAFF. In DNA, the CDR3 is TGTGCCAGCAGATCGGACAGGGACACTGAAGCTTTCTTT. Full variable domain (outside the CDR3, taken from reference TRBV2 and TRBJ1-1): EPEVTQTPSHQVTQMGQEVILRCVPISNHLYFYWYRQILGQKVEFLVSFYNNEISEKSEIFDDQFSVERPDGSNFTLKIRSTKLEDSAMYFCASRSDRDTEAFFGQGTRLTVV.

The chain uses TRBV29-1 and TRBJ2-3, with 11 bases identical to TRBD2. The CDR3 runs 15 residues. CDR1 SQVTM and CDR2 ANQGSEA come from the germline V gene. Trimming at V came to 4 bases and at J to 2 bases, leaving 5 bases not matched to a gene. The chain's CDR3 is CSVGGTSGITDTQYF. As DNA, the CDR3 is TGCAGCGTTGGAGGGACTAGCGGCATCACAGATACGCAGTATTTT.

This chain uses TRBV2 with TRBJ2-1, with TRBD2 as a possible D gene (6 bases). Trimming left V 2 bases short and J 6 bases short, with 14 bases between. The CDR3 has 15 residues. The germline V gene encodes CDR1 SNHLY and CDR2 FYNNEI. The CDR3 DNA sequence: TGTGCCAGCAGTGAACTTACTACCGGGGGCAATGAGCAGTTCTTC. It is translated as CASSELTTGGNEQFF.

The chain joins TRBV5-5 to TRBJ1-1, with D unresolved. CDR3 length: 13 residues. V lost 1 base, J lost 9 bases, and 13 bases lay in between. CDR1 SGHKS and CDR2 YYEKEE come from the germline V gene (reference sequence). The CDR3, as DNA: TGTGCCAGCAGCTTGCCGCGGCTCGGCCAAGCTTTCTTT. Encoded protein: CASSLPRLGQAFF.

The chain links TRBV27 to TRBJ2-2, with TRBD1 matching 7 bases. CDR1 and CDR2 from the germline V gene are MNHEY and SMNVEV (reference sequence). The CDR3 has 17 residues. V lost 2 bases to trimming and J lost 5 bases; unmatched junction nucleotides: 11. The DNA for the CDR3 is TGTGCCAGCAGTTTAGGAAGGGGTAGGGGGCGAACCGGGGAGCTGTTTTTT. This codes for CASSLGRGRGRTGELFF.

The J gene is TRBJ2-1, the V gene TRBV7-9; 12 bases fit TRBD2. Germline values: CDR1 SEHNR, CDR2 FQNEAQ (reference sequence). CDR3 size: 15 residues. The V and J ends lost 4 bases and 5 bases, in that order; junction bases with no gene match: 3. The CDR3 sequence is CASSYRLAGDNEQFF. CDR3 DNA sequence: TGTGCCAGCAGCTATAGACTAGCGGGAGACAATGAGCAGTTCTTC. The full variable domain, its missing parts supplied by reference TRBV7-9 and TRBJ2-1, is DTGVSQNPRHKITKRGQNVTFRCDPISEHNRLYWYRQTLGQGPEFLTYFQNEAQLEKSRLLSDRFSAERPKGSFSTLEIQRTEQGDSAMYLCASSYRLAGDNEQFFGPGTRLTVL.

This sequence joins TRBV7-2 and TRBJ2-1; TRBD1 is a possible D gene (7 bases). V was clipped by 2 bases and J by 0 bases, with 17 bases between them. The CDR3 sequence is 18 residues long. Germline V CDR1 and CDR2: SGHTA, FQGNSA. The CDR3 nucleotides read TGTGCCAGCAGCTTACCCCGCTGGGGGGACAGCTCCTACAATGAGCAGTTCTTC. Its protein is CASSLPRWGDSSYNEQFF.

The genes are TRBV28 and TRBJ1-1; D possibly corresponds to TRBD1 (5 bases). Germline-derived CDR1 and CDR2 are MDHEN and SYDVKM. The CDR3 is 14 amino acids. V was clipped by 6 bases and J by 4 bases, with 15 bases between them. CDR3 residues: CASRFRDLGTEAFF. In DNA, the CDR3 is TGTGCCAGCAGGTTCAGGGATCTAGGCACTGAAGCTTTCTTT.

CDR3 region: CASATDRGFSNQPQHF. DNA of the CDR3: TGTGCCAGCGCTACCGATCGCGGGTTTTCTAATCAGCCCCAGCATTTT. The gene calls are TRBV18 and TRBJ1-5; no definite D call. Germline assignment: CDR1 KGHSH and CDR2 LQKENI. The CDR3 spans 16 residues. Trimming removed 8 bases at V and 4 bases at J, with 21 bases between. The full variable domain, its missing parts supplied by reference TRBV18 and TRBJ1-5, is NAGVMQNPRHLVRRRGQEARLRCSPMKGHSHVYWYRQLPEEGLKFMVYLQKENIIDESGMPKERFSAEFPKEGPSILRIQQVVRGDSAAYFCASATDRGFSNQPQHFGDGTRLSIL.

This chain connects TRBV11-2 to TRBJ2-1, with D hard to call. V dropped 2 bases and J dropped 0 bases, with 8 bases sitting between them. Germline CDR1 SGHAT, CDR2 FQNNGV. The length of the CDR3 is 15 residues. The CDR3 coding sequence is TGTGCCAGCAGCTTAACGGTCCGCTCCTACAATGAGCAGTTCTTC. Its translation: CASSLTVRSYNEQFF.

In its sample, this clone was seen once. The chain recombines TRBV30 with TRBJ2-3; D gene unclear. The CDR3 length is 12 residues. Trimming removed 4 bases from V and 1 base from J, with 6 bases in between. CDR1 GTSNPN and CDR2 SVGIG come from the germline V gene (reference sequence). CDR3 nucleotides: TGTGCCTGGAATTCTGGCACAGATACGCAGTATTTT. Translation gives CAWNSGTDTQYF.